A single sample gave rise to the 32 T cell receptor beta chains below, sequenced in a study of cytomegalovirus exposure and HLA in healthy donors. Both 60 Vbeta primers and 13 Jbeta primers went into the PCR. Produced via immunoSEQ multiplex PCR; TCRdb's table is partial and in-frame only. Among 150,000 or so clones listed, 70% to 85% were seen once. Sequencing used PBMCs. The receptors here all came from a man aged 25-40 years in good health and CMV-seronegative.

This clone was counted between two and nine times. This sequence joins TRBV6-5 and TRBJ1-2, with unresolved D. The V gene's germline CDR1 is MNHEY and CDR2 SVGAGI. This CDR3 is built from 14 residues. Trimming shortened V by 6 bases and J by 6 bases, and 17 bases separated the two germline ends. Written as DNA, the CDR3 is TGTGCCAGCAGCACTGTGCGGGGAAACAATGGCTACACCTTC. Amino acid sequence: CASSTVRGNNGYTF.

This clone was seen only a few times. The rearrangement joins TRBV7-2 to TRBJ2-7; D is possibly TRBD2 (7 bases). The V and J ends lost 5 bases and 4 bases respectively, with 12 bases between them. The germline CDR1 and CDR2 sequences are SGHTA and FQGNSA. The CDR3 has 13 amino acids. The CDR3: CASSTGRGYEQYF. The CDR3, as DNA: TGTGCCAGCAGCACAGGGAGGGGTTACGAGCAGTACTTC.

The gene calls are TRBV5-6 and TRBJ2-5; TRBD1 aligns across 8 bases. Germline CDR1 and CDR2: SGHDT and YYEEEE. This CDR3 region has 15 residues. Trimming cost V 3 bases and J 1 base; bases outside gene matches: 5. CDR3 nucleotides: TGTGCCAGCAGCTGGGATACAGGGGGCCAAGAGACCCAGTACTTC. This encodes CASSWDTGGQETQYF.

The chain joins TRBV5-8 to TRBJ2-7, with 7 bases that match TRBD2. The germline V gene encodes CDR1 SGHTS and CDR2 YDEGEE. This CDR3 contains 14 residues. Trimming at V came to 7 bases and at J to 0 bases, leaving 7 bases not matched to a gene. This CDR3 is CASRGDPISYEQYF. The CDR3 DNA reads TGTGCCAGCCGGGGGGACCCAATCTCCTACGAGCAGTACTTC.

This chain links TRBV7-9 with TRBJ2-3; D may be TRBD2 (6 bases). V lost 5 bases, J lost 3 bases, and 18 bases lay in between. Germline-derived CDR1 and CDR2 are SEHNR and FQNEAQ (reference sequence). The CDR3 is made up of 16 amino acids. The CDR3 sequence: CASSPVRGAGTDTQYF. Here the CDR3 DNA reads TGTGCCAGCAGCCCCGTTCGCGGGGCAGGTACAGATACGCAGTATTTT. The variable domain in full, with the rest retrieved from reference TRBV7-9 and TRBJ2-3, is DTGVSQNPRHKITKRGQNVTFRCDPISEHNRLYWYRQTLGQGPEFLTYFQNEAQLEKSRLLSDRFSAERPKGSFSTLEIQRTEQGDSAMYLCASSPVRGAGTDTQYFGPGTRLTVL.

The chain couples TRBV28 to TRBJ1-2; D call uncertain. The V gene lost 3 bases and the J gene lost 6 bases, with 8 bases spanning the gap. This CDR3 has 12 amino acids. Germline CDR1 MDHEN, CDR2 SYDVKM. The CDR3 DNA follows: TGTGCCAGCAGTTTCCCAGCGCATGGCTACACCTTC. It specifies CASSFPAHGYTF.

This clone was counted once. This chain joins TRBV9 and TRBJ2-1; D may be TRBD2 (6 bases). Germline values: CDR1 SGDLS, CDR2 YYNGEE. The CDR3 has 13 residues. Trimming pared 1 base from V and 12 bases from J, leaving 14 bases between. The chain's CDR3 is CASSVSSGVGQFF. The CDR3 nucleotides read TGTGCCAGCAGCGTATCCTCGGGGGTCGGGCAGTTCTTC. The full variable domain, in which reference TRBV9 and TRBJ2-1 provide the parts outside the CDR3, is DSGVTQTPKHLITATGQRVTLRCSPRSGDLSVYWYQQSLDQGLQFLIQYYNGEERAKGNILERFSAQQFPDLHSELNLSSLELGDSALYFCASSVSSGVGQFFGPGTRLTVL.

This chain connects TRBV6-6 to TRBJ1-2; 9 bases map to TRBD1. Germline trimming cut 6 bases from V and 1 base from J; bases unmatched to any gene: 3. CDR1 and CDR2 (germline): MNHNY, SVGAGI (reference sequence). CDR3 length: 14 amino acids. In DNA form, the CDR3 reads TGTGCCAGCAGCGGGGACAGGGTTAACTATGGCTACACCTTC. Translated, it gives CASSGDRVNYGYTF.

The chain joins TRBV28 to TRBJ2-3; TRBD2 matches at 8 bases. This CDR3 is 18 amino acids long. Germline V gene lookup returns CDR1 MDHEN and CDR2 SYDVKM. Trimming removed 5 bases from V and 6 bases from J; junction bases left unmatched: 19. CDR3 in amino acids: CASSTTMEARGGPDTQYF. DNA for the CDR3: TGTGCCAGCAGTACCACTATGGAGGCCCGCGGGGGGCCGGATACGCAGTATTTT.

The chain recombines TRBV4-3 with TRBJ2-3; 9 bases map to TRBD2. Losses at the gene ends were 3 bases for V and 4 bases for J; bases not matched to a gene: 17. CDR1 is LGHNA, CDR2 YSLEER, per germline. CDR3 length: 19 amino acids. The CDR3 reads CASSHAGTSSPQPPDTQYF. The CDR3 DNA reads TGCGCCAGCAGCCACGCCGGGACTAGCTCCCCTCAACCCCCAGATACGCAGTATTTT.

This clone appeared a few times. This rearrangement joins TRBV6-5 to TRBJ1-5; D ambiguous. The CDR3 loop spans 15 amino acids. Trimming cost V 6 bases and J 6 bases, with 18 bases left between them. Germline V gene lookup returns CDR1 MNHEY and CDR2 SVGAGI. CDR3 sequence: CASRVTVLGGQPQHF. The CDR3 DNA follows: TGTGCCAGCAGAGTGACGGTGTTGGGAGGTCAGCCCCAGCATTTT.

Points on this clone: At one boundary the junction diverges from the germline segment, which might be a read error. The V call is TRBV27, the J call TRBJ1-5, with TRBD1 as a possible D gene (5 bases). This CDR3 contains 14 residues. Per the germline V gene, CDR1 is MNHEY and CDR2 is SMNVEV (reference sequence). The CDR3 reads CASIEGANNQPQNF. DNA of the CDR3: TGTGCCAGCATAGAAGGGGCAAATAATCAGCCCCAGAATTTT.

The chain combines TRBV7-9 with TRBJ2-1; possible D gene TRBD1, 5 bases. Germline CDR1 SEHNR, CDR2 FQNEAQ (reference sequence). Trimming stripped 11 bases from V and 6 bases from J, with 8 bases between. The CDR3 runs to 10 residues. CDR3 loop: CAGASNEQFF. CDR3 bases: TGTGCCGGGGCTTCCAATGAGCAGTTCTTC. Full variable domain (outside the CDR3, taken from reference TRBV7-9 and TRBJ2-1): DTGVSQNPRHKITKRGQNVTFRCDPISEHNRLYWYRQTLGQGPEFLTYFQNEAQLEKSRLLSDRFSAERPKGSFSTLEIQRTEQGDSAMYLCAGASNEQFFGPGTRLTVL.

This clone was counted only a few times. The CDR3 bases are TGTGCCACCAGCAGGGGGACTAGCGGGGTTGAGACCCAGTACTTC. As protein: CATSRGTSGVETQYF. V usage is TRBV15 and J usage is TRBJ2-5, with 13 bases matching TRBD2. V dropped 3 bases and J dropped 5; count of bases not matched to a gene: 3. In germline, CDR1 is LNHNV, CDR2 YYDKDF (reference sequence). This CDR3 spans 15 amino acids.

This rearrangement joins TRBV7-9 to TRBJ1-6; D remains ambiguous. Germline V gene data show CDR1 as SEHNR and CDR2 as FQNEAQ (reference sequence). The CDR3 runs to 16 residues. With 6 bases removed from V and 7 bases from J, the gap between germline ends came to 19 bases. The CDR3 DNA reads as TGTGCCAGCAGGCCCATGGGAGAGGGATTAAATTCACCCCTCCACTTT. Translating gives CASRPMGEGLNSPLHF.

The rearrangement links TRBV7-6 to TRBJ2-2, with D perhaps matching TRBD2 (5 bases). The CDR3 sequence is 18 residues long. V lost 4 bases and J lost 2, with 20 bases in between. Germline CDR1 SGHVS, CDR2 FNYEAQ. CDR3 protein: CASSSLPLGRDNTGELFF. CDR3 coding DNA: TGTGCCAGCAGCTCACTCCCACTGGGGAGAGATAACACCGGGGAGCTGTTTTTT.

This clone was seen once. Distinct nucleotide sequences in the sample also encode this CDR3. The genes are TRBV28 and TRBJ1-1, with D uncertain. Germline-derived CDR1 and CDR2 are MDHEN and SYDVKM. V lost 2 bases to trimming and J lost 1 base, with 5 bases between them. The CDR3 runs to 13 residues. In DNA form, the CDR3 reads TGTGCCAGCAGTTTAGGGAGGAACACTGAAGCTTTCTTT. Its translation is CASSLGRNTEAFF.

This clone occurred a few times. The chain has TRBV2 and TRBJ2-2; 7 nucleotides match TRBD2. Trimming cost V 3 bases and J 0 bases; bases outside gene matches: 4. The germline gives CDR1 SNHLY, CDR2 FYNNEI. The CDR3 is made up of 16 amino acids. This chain's CDR3 is CASSELGGANTGELFF. For the CDR3, the DNA is TGTGCCAGCAGTGAGTTGGGGGGGGCGAACACCGGGGAGCTGTTTTTT.

This clone was seen a few times. This chain links TRBV28 with TRBJ1-5; no clear D gene. CDR1 and CDR2 from the germline V gene are MDHEN and SYDVKM. The CDR3 has 16 amino acids. V lost 5 bases to trimming and J lost 4 bases, with 18 bases between them. As DNA, the CDR3 is TGTGCCAGCAGTCCAAAGATAGCCCTTCGAAATCAGCCCCAGCATTTT. Its translation is CASSPKIALRNQPQHF.

The V gene is TRBV7-9, the J gene TRBJ1-6; no firm D call. The CDR3 has 16 amino acids. Germline values: CDR1 SEHNR, CDR2 FQNEAQ (reference sequence). V was pared by 4 bases and J by 0 bases, with 10 bases between. DNA of the CDR3: TGTGCCAGCAGCTCGTCAATCAGCTCCTATAATTCACCCCTCCACTTT. Translation gives CASSSSISSYNSPLHF.

The genes are TRBV5-1 and TRBJ1-2; no reliable D call. The V end lost 2 bases, the J end lost 7 bases, and 9 bases lay between the germline ends. The CDR3 loop spans 12 amino acids. Germline V gene lookup returns CDR1 SGHRS and CDR2 YFSETQ. In nucleotides, the CDR3 is TGCGCCAGCAGCTTTCTGGGCAGTGGCTACACCTTC. Translating it yields CASSFLGSGYTF.

This clone was recorded only once. The V gene is TRBV12-5, the J gene TRBJ2-3; TRBD2 matches 8 bases. Trimming took 7 bases from V and 9 from J; bases not matched to a gene: 3. Germline CDR1 reads LGHNT; CDR2 reads FRNRAP. This CDR3 comprises 11 residues. The chain's CDR3 is CASAGGDTQYF. DNA for the CDR3: TGTGCTAGTGCCGGGGGGGACACGCAGTATTTT.

The chain is built from TRBV6-5 and TRBJ2-7, with 7 positions matching TRBD1. This CDR3 has 15 residues. With V trimmed by 2 bases and J by 3 bases, 7 bases remained unmatched. CDR1 is MNHEY and CDR2 is SVGAGI in the germline V gene. DNA for the CDR3: TGTGCCAGCAGTTACACCGGGGCAGGGGGCTACGAGCAGTACTTC. Protein: CASSYTGAGGYEQYF.

The chain has TRBV12-2 and TRBJ1-2. TRBV12-2 is a listed pseudogene. The CDR3 is made up of 17 amino acids. CDR3 amino acids: CASRLARAGHTNYGYTF. CDR3 sequence (DNA): TGTGCAAGTCGCTTAGCCCGGGCGGGGCATACAAACTATGGCTACACCTTC.

This chain uses TRBV29-1 with TRBJ2-1; TRBD2 agrees at 10 bases. This CDR3 spans 14 amino acids. The junction had 10 bases not matched to a gene; V was cut back by 6 bases and J by 8 bases. In germline, CDR1 is SQVTM, CDR2 ANQGSEA. The CDR3, as DNA: TGCAGCGTGGGCGGGAGCGGGGGGGCCGATGAGCAGTTCTTC. Protein product: CSVGGSGGADEQFF.

Here the CDR3 reads CASSQTGNYGYTF. In nucleotides, the CDR3 is TGTGCCAGCAGCCAGACAGGGAACTATGGCTACACCTTC. The V gene is TRBV7-9, the J gene TRBJ1-2; the match to TRBD1 covers 7 bases. V dropped 5 bases and J dropped 2; count of bases not matched to a gene: 2. The CDR3 is 13 amino acids. Germline V gene data show CDR1 as SEHNR and CDR2 as FQNEAQ (reference sequence).

The chain employs TRBV6-1 and TRBJ2-7; unclear D gene. Germline V gene data show CDR1 as MNHNS and CDR2 as SASEGT. The CDR3 has 13 residues. V was trimmed by 5 bases and J by 0 bases, leaving 8 bases between them. CDR3: CASSTDNSYEQYF. CDR3 nucleotides: TGTGCCAGCAGTACCGACAACTCCTACGAGCAGTACTTC.

This chain uses TRBV27 with TRBJ2-1; 7 bases line up with TRBD1. The germline gives CDR1 MNHEY, CDR2 SMNVEV (reference sequence). After removal of 5 bases from V and 0 bases from J, the junction contained 4 bases not matched to a gene. The CDR3 sequence is 15 residues long. The DNA of the CDR3 is TGTGCCAGCAGTGTGGGGGACAGCTCCTACAATGAGCAGTTCTTC. It specifies CASSVGDSSYNEQFF.

The table lists this clone with a few counts. This CDR3 is CASSSKGTVREQYF. The CDR3 DNA is TGTGCCAGCAGTTCCAAGGGGACAGTCAGGGAGCAGTACTTC. V and J are TRBV6-1 and TRBJ2-7, with 7 bases identical to TRBD1. The length of the CDR3 is 14 residues. Germline-derived CDR1 and CDR2 are MNHNS and SASEGT. J was trimmed by 7 bases and V by 5 bases; bases with no gene match: 11.

The rearrangement uses TRBV29-1 and TRBJ2-5; D is unresolved. V was shortened by 2 bases and J by 5 bases, with 18 bases between the two germline ends. CDR1 and CDR2 from the germline V gene are SQVTM and ANQGSEA. The CDR3 spans 15 residues. The CDR3 is CSVELPTLRDETQYF. The DNA of the CDR3 is TGCAGCGTTGAACTTCCTACCCTTAGAGATGAGACCCAGTACTTC.

This rearrangement joins TRBV5-6 to TRBJ2-1; D is perhaps TRBD2 (6 bases). There are 16 residues in the CDR3. Per germline, CDR1 SGHDT and CDR2 YYEEEE. The V and J ends lost 3 bases and 3 bases respectively, with 16 bases between them. The CDR3 spells CASSSTGDLLYNEQFF. The DNA for the CDR3 is TGTGCCAGCAGCTCCACGGGGGACCTCCTCTACAATGAGCAGTTCTTC.

The table lists this clone with a few counts. The rearrangement joins TRBV7-9 to TRBJ1-3; 7 bases are a match to TRBD1. The CDR3 sequence is 15 residues long. Trimming took 5 bases from V and 0 from J; bases not matched to a gene: 4. Germline V gene sequence: CDR1 SEHNR, CDR2 FQNEAQ (reference sequence). The CDR3 here is CASSPNRGSGNTIYF. CDR3 nucleotide sequence: TGTGCCAGCAGCCCAAACAGGGGCTCTGGAAACACCATATATTTT. Complete variable domain (other parts from reference TRBV7-9 and TRBJ1-3): DTGVSQNPRHKITKRGQNVTFRCDPISEHNRLYWYRQTLGQGPEFLTYFQNEAQLEKSRLLSDRFSAERPKGSFSTLEIQRTEQGDSAMYLCASSPNRGSGNTIYFGEGSWLTVV.